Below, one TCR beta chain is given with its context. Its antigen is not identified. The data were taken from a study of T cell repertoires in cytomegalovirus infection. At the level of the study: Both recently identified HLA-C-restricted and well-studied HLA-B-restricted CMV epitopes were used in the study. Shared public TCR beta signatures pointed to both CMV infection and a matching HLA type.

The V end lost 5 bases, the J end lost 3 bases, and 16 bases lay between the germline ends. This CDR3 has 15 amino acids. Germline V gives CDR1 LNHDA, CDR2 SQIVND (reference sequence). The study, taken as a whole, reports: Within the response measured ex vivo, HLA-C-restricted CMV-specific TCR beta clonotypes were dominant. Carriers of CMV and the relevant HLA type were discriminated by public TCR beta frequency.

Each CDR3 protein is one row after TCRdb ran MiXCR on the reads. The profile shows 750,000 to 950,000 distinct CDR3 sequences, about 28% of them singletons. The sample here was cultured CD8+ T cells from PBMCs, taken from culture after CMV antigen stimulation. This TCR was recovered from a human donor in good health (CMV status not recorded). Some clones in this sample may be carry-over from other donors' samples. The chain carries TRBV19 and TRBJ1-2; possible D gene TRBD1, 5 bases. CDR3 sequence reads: CASSPRGGRDYGYTF. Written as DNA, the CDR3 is TGTGCCAGTAGTCCCCGCGGGGGTAGAGACTATGGCTACACCTTC.